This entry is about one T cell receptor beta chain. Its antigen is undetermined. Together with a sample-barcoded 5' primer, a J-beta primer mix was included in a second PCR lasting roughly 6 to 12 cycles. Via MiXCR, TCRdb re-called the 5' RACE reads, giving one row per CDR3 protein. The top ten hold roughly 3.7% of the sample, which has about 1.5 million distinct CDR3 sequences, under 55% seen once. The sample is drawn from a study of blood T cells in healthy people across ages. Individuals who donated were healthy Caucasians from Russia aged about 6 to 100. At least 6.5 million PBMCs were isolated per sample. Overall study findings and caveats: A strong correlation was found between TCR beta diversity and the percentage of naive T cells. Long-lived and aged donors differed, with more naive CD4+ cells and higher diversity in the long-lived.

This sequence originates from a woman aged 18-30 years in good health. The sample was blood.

Written as DNA, the CDR3 is TGCAGCGTGGGAGGACAGGGAGAAGCCAAAAACATTCAGTACTTC. Translating gives CSVGGQGEAKNIQYF. V and J are TRBV29-1 and TRBJ2-4; 8 bases agree with TRBD1. This CDR3 spans 15 amino acids. After removal of 6 bases from V and 0 bases from J, the junction contained 7 bases not matched to a gene. Germline V gives CDR1 SQVTM, CDR2 ANQGSEA. The variable domain in full, completed from reference TRBV29-1 and TRBJ2-4, reads SAVISQKPSRDICQRGTSLTIQCQVDSQVTMMFWYRQQPGQSLTLIATANQGSEATYESGFVIDKFPISRPNLTFSTLTVSNMSPEDSSIYLCSVGGQGEAKNIQYFGAGTRLSVL.